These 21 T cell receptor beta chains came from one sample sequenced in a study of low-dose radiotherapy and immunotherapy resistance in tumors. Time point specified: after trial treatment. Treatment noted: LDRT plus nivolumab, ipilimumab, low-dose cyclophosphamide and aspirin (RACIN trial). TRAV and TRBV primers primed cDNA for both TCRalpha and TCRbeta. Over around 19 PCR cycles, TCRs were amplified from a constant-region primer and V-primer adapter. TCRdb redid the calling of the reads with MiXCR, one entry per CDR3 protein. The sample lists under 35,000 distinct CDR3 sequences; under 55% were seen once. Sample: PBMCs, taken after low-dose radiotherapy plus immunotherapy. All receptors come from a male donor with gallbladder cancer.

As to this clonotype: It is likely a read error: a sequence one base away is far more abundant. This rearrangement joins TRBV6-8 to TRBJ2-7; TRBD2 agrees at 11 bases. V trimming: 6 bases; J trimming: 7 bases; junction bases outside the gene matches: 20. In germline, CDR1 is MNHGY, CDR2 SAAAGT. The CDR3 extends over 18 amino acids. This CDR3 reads CASSKNLPGTSGVNEQYF. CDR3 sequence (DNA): TGTGCCAGCAGCAAAAACCTCCCAGGGACTAGCGGAGTCAATGAGCAGTACTTC.

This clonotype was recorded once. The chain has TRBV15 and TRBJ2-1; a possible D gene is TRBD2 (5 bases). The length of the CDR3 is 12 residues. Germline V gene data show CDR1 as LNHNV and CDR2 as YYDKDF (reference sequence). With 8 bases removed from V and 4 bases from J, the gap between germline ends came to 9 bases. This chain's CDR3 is CATARGYNEQFF. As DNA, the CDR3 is TGTGCCACCGCTCGGGGATACAATGAGCAGTTCTTC.

The CDR3: CASSSLWTGEGDEQFF. CDR3 bases: TGTGCCAGCAGTTCCTTATGGACGGGGGAGGGGGATGAGCAGTTCTTC. The rearrangement joins TRBV6-5 to TRBJ2-1; weak D call: TRBD2 (7 bases). Germline CDR1 is MNHEY and CDR2 is SVGAGI. The CDR3 extends over 16 amino acids. Trimming took 4 bases from V and 8 from J, leaving 21 bases between them.

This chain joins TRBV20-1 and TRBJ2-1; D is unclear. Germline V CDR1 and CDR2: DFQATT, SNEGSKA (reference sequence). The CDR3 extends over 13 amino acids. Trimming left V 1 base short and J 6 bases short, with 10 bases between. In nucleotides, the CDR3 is TGCAGTGCTAGAGGTGGGCCGGGCAATGAGCAGTTCTTC. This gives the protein CSARGGPGNEQFF.

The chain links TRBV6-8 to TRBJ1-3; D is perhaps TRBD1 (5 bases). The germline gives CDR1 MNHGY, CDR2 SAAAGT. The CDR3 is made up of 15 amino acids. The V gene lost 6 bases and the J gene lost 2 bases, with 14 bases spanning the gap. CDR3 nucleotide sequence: TGTGCCAGCAGCCCTGAAAGGGGAGCTGGAAACACCATATATTTT. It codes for CASSPERGAGNTIYF.

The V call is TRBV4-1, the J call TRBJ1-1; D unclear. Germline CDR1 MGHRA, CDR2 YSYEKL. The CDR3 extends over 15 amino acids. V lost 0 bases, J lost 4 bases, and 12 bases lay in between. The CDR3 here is CASSQERPRGTEAFF. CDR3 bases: TGCGCCAGCAGCCAAGAAAGACCGCGCGGCACTGAAGCTTTCTTT.

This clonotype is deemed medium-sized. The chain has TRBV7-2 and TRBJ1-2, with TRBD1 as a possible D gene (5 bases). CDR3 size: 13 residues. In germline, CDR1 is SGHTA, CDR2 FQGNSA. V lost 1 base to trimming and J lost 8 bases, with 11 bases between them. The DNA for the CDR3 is TGTGCCAGCAGCTTAGAGGCAGGGAACGGCTACACCTTC. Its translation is CASSLEAGNGYTF.

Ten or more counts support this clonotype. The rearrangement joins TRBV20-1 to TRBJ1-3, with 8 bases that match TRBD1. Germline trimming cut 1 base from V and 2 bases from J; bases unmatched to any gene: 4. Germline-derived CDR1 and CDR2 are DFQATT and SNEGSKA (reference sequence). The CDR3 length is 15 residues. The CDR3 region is CSARGTGKPGNTIYF. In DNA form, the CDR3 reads TGCAGTGCTAGAGGGACAGGGAAACCTGGAAACACCATATATTTT.

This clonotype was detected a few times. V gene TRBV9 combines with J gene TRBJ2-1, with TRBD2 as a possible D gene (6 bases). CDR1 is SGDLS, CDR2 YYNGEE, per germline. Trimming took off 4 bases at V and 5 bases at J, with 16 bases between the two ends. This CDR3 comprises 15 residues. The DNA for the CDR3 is TGTGCCAGCAGCCCGACTAGTTTCAAGCACAATGAGCAGTTCTTC. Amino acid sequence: CASSPTSFKHNEQFF. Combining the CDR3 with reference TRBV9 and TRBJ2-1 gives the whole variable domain DSGVTQTPKHLITATGQRVTLRCSPRSGDLSVYWYQQSLDQGLQFLIQYYNGEERAKGNILERFSAQQFPDLHSELNLSSLELGDSALYFCASSPTSFKHNEQFFGPGTRLTVL.

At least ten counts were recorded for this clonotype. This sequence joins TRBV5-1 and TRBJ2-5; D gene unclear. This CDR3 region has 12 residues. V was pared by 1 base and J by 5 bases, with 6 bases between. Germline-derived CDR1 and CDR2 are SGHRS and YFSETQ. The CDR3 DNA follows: TGCGCCAGCAGCTTGACCTGGGAGACCCAGTACTTC. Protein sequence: CASSLTWETQYF.

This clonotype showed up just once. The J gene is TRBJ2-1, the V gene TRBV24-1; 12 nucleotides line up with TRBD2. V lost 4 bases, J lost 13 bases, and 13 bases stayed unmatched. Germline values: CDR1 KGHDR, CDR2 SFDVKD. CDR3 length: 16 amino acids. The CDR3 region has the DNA TGTGCCACCAGTGAGTTAGGACTAGCGGGACCTGTACGTCAGTTCTTC. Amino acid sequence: CATSELGLAGPVRQFF.

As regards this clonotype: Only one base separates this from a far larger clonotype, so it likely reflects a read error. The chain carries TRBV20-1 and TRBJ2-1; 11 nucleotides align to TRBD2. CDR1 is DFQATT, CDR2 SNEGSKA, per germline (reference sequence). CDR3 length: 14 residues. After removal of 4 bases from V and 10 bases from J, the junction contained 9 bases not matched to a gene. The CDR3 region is CSATPGTSGYEQFF. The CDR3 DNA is TGCAGTGCTACCCCCGGGACTAGCGGCTACGAGCAGTTCTTC.

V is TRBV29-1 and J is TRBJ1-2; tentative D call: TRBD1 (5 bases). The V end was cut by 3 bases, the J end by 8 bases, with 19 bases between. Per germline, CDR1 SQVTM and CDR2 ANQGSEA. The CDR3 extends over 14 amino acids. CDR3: CSVDYGRQTGGYTF. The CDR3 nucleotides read TGCAGCGTTGACTATGGGAGACAGACGGGGGGCTACACCTTC. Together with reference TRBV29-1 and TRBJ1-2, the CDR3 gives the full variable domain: SAVISQKPSRDICQRGTSLTIQCQVDSQVTMMFWYRQQPGQSLTLIATANQGSEATYESGFVIDKFPISRPNLTFSTLTVSNMSPEDSSIYLCSVDYGRQTGGYTFGSGTRLTVV.

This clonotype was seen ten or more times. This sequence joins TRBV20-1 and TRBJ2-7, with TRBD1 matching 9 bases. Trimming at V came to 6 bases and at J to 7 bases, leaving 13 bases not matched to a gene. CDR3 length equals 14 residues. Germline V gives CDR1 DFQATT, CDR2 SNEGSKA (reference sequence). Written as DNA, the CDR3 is TGCAGTGCCATCCGAGGGACAGGGACGGGAGAGCAGTACTTC. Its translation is CSAIRGTGTGEQYF.

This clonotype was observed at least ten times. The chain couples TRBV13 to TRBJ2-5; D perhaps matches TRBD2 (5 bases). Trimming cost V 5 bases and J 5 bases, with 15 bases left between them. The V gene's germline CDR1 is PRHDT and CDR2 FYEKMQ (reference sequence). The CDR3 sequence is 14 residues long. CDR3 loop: CASSPMRARETQYF. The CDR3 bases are TGTGCCAGCAGCCCCATGCGGGCCAGGGAGACCCAGTACTTC.

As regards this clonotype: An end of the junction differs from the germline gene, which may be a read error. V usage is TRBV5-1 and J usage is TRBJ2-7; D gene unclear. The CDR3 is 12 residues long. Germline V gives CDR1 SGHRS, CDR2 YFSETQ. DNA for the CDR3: TGTGCCAGCAGCTTAAACAACGGCGAGCAGTACTTC. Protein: CASSLNNGEQYF.

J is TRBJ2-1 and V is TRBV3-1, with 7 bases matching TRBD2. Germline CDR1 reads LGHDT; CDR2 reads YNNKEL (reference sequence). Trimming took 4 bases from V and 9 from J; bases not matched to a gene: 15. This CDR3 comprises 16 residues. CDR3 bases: TGTGCCAGCAGCCGCGTAACGCGGACTAGGGACGGTGAGCAGTTCTTC. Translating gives CASSRVTRTRDGEQFF.

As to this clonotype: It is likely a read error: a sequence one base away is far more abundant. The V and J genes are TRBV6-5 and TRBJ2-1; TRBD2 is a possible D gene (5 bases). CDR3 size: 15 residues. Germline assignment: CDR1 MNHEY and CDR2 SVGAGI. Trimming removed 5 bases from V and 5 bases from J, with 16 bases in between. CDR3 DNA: TGTGCCAGCAGTGACCCGTGGACGGGAAACAATGAGCAGTTCTTC. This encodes CASSDPWTGNNEQFF.

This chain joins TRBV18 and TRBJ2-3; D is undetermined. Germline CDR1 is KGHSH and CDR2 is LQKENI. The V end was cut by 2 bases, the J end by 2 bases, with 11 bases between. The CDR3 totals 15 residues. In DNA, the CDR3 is TGTGCCAGCTCACCAGGGATAGGGTACACAGATACGCAGTATTTT. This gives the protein CASSPGIGYTDTQYF. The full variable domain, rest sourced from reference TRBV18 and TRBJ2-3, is NAGVMQNPRHLVRRRGQEARLRCSPMKGHSHVYWYRQLPEEGLKFMVYLQKENIIDESGMPKERFSAEFPKEGPSILRIQQVVRGDSAAYFCASSPGIGYTDTQYFGPGTRLTVL.

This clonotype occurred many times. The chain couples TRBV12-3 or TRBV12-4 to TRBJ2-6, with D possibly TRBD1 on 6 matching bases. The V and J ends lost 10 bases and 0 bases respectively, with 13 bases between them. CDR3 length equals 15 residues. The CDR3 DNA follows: TGTGCCACACAGGGTTGGGGCTCTGGGGCCAACGTCCTGACTTTC. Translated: CATQGWGSGANVLTF.

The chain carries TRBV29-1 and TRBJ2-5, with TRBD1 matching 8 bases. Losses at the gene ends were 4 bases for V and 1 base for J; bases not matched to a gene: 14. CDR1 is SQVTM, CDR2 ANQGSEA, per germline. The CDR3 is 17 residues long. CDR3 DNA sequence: TGCAGCGTTGTAGGGCGCCGGGACAGGCTACCCCAAGAGACCCAGTACTTC. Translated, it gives CSVVGRRDRLPQETQYF.